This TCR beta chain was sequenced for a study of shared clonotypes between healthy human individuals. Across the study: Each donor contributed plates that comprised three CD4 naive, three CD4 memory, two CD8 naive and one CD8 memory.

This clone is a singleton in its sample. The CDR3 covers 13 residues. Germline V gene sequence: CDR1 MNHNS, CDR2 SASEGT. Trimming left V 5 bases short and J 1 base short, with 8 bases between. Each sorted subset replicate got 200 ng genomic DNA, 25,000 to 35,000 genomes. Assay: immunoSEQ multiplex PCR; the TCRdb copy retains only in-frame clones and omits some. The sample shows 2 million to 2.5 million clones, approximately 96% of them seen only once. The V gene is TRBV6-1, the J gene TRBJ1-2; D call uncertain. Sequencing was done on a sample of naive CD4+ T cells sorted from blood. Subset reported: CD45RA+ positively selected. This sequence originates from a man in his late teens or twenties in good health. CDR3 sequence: CASSTDFNYGYTF. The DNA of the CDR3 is TGTGCCAGCAGTACCGACTTTAACTATGGCTACACCTTC.